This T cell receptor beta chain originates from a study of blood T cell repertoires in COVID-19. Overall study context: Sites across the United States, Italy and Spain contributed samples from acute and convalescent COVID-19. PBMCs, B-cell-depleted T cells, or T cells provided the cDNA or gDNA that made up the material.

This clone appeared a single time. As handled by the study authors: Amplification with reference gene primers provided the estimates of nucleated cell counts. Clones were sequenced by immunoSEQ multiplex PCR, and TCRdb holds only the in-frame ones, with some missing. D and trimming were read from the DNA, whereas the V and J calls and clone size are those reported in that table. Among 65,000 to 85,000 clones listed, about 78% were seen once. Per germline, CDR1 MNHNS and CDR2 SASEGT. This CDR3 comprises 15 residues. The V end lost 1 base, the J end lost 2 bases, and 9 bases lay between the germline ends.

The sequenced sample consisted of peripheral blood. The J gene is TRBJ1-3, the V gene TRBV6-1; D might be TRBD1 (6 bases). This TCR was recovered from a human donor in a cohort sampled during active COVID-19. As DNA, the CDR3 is TGTGCCAGCAGTGAAGAAGGGGGACCTGGAAACACCATATATTTT. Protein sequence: CASSEEGGPGNTIYF.